The TCR beta chain described here comes from a study of blood T cell repertoires in COVID-19. CDR3 size: 14 residues. V was cut by 5 bases and J by 7 bases, with 15 bases left in between. Germline-derived CDR1 and CDR2 are LNHDA and SQIVND (reference sequence). This clone ranks as medium-sized (0.01 to 0.1%). Measured with immunoSEQ multiplex PCR; TCRdb has only the in-frame clones, and not every one. This sample yields 86,000 or so clones, of which approximately 86% are seen a single time; less than 5% belongs to the top ten. The chain carries TRBV19 and TRBJ1-5; D gene unclear. What was sequenced was peripheral blood. The clonotype was recovered from a man aged 45-65 years with active or convalescent COVID-19. The DNA for the CDR3 is TGTGCCAGTAGTCCGCGCGGGGTGGGACAGCCCCAGCATTTT. Translated: CASSPRGVGQPQHF.